This TCR beta chain emerged from a study of cytomegalovirus exposure and HLA in healthy donors. Trimming cost V 0 bases and J 0 bases, with 13 bases left between them. This CDR3 is 17 amino acids long. The germline V gene has CDR1 LNHNV and CDR2 YYDKDF (reference sequence). Repertoires were generated with immunoSEQ multiplex PCR, while TCRdb's copy carries only in-frame clones and drops some. The sample includes about 330,000 clones, about nine tenths of them seen just once. The clonotype comes from a young woman in good health and CMV-seronegative. The rearrangement joins TRBV15 to TRBJ2-3; maybe TRBD2 (6 bases). The sequenced sample was PBMCs. The CDR3 is CATSRDYAGTSTDTQYF. The CDR3 bases are TGTGCCACCAGCAGAGATTACGCGGGGACTAGCACAGATACGCAGTATTTT.